Below, 25 T cell receptor beta chains from the same sample are listed, as sequenced in a study of blood T cell repertoires in COVID-19 (dated by TCRdb to 2020 to 2021). The receptor library was made with the immunoSEQ multiplex PCR assay. TCRdb stores this immuneACCESS table with in-frame sequences only. Part of the clones is absent; in the studies checked, under half of the shortfall reflects unresolved V genes, and no reason is known for the rest. For this sample there are 95,000 to 100,000 clones; approximately 84% appear just once. Together, the top ten hold approximately 11% of the sample. The sample consisted of peripheral blood. All receptors come from an elderly woman with acute or convalescent COVID-19.

The chain is built from TRBV7-2 and TRBJ1-1; D is undetermined. Trimming took off 2 bases at V and 8 bases at J, with 12 bases between the two ends. Germline loops: CDR1 SGHTA, CDR2 FQGNSA. This CDR3 spans 13 amino acids. The CDR3 nucleotides are TGTGCCAGCAGCTTATTAAGGTCGACAGAAGCTTTCTTT. Its translation: CASSLLRSTEAFF.

The chain joins TRBV5-4 to TRBJ2-2, with TRBD2 identical over 9 bases. Germline V gene data show CDR1 as SGHNT and CDR2 as YYREEE (reference sequence). CDR3 length: 14 amino acids. Trimming cost V 4 bases and J 6 bases; bases outside gene matches: 4. The CDR3 loop is CASSRAGGPGELFF. The CDR3 nucleotides read TGTGCCAGCAGCCGTGCGGGGGGGCCCGGGGAGCTGTTTTTT.

This clone was seen only a few times. V and J are TRBV5-4 and TRBJ2-7; TRBD1 matches at 7 bases. CDR3 length: 16 amino acids. Looked up from germline, CDR1 is SGHNT and CDR2 is YYREEE (reference sequence). The V segment lost 7 bases and the J segment 2 bases; nucleotides outside the gene matches: 15. CDR3 DNA: TGTGCCAGCTCCCGGTTCCCCGGGACAGAAACCTACGAGCAGTACTTC. This sequence encodes CASSRFPGTETYEQYF.

V and J are TRBV9 and TRBJ1-1, with TRBD1 matching over 9 bases. This CDR3 is 13 amino acids long. Per the germline V gene, CDR1 is SGDLS and CDR2 is YYNGEE. Losses at the gene ends were 4 bases for V and 6 bases for J; bases not matched to a gene: 4. As DNA, the CDR3 is TGTGCCAGCAGCACGCGACAGGGGGCTGAAGCTTTCTTT. Amino acids: CASSTRQGAEAFF.

The chain recombines TRBV6-5 with TRBJ1-2, with 9 bases that match TRBD1. In germline, CDR1 is MNHEY, CDR2 SVGAGI. This CDR3 has 15 amino acids. V was pared by 5 bases and J by 8 bases, with 12 bases of the junction left unmatched. In DNA form, the CDR3 reads TGTGCCAGCAGTAACGGACAGGGGAGCTATGGGGGCTACACCTTC. Translated, it gives CASSNGQGSYGGYTF.

As to this clone: Other nucleotide sequences from this sample produce the same CDR3. The rearrangement joins TRBV18 to TRBJ1-5; D is uncertain. Germline V gene lookup returns CDR1 KGHSH and CDR2 LQKENI. Trimming removed 0 bases from V and 2 bases from J, with 5 bases in between. This CDR3 spans 14 amino acids. The CDR3 loop reads CASSPPGGNQPQHF. For the CDR3, the DNA is TGTGCCAGCTCACCACCCGGAGGCAATCAGCCCCAGCATTTT.

This chain connects TRBV7-2 to TRBJ2-7; no clear D gene. Trimming pared 5 bases from V and 2 bases from J, leaving 13 bases between. There are 14 residues in the CDR3. Germline loops: CDR1 SGHTA, CDR2 FQGNSA. In DNA form, the CDR3 reads TGTGCCAGCAGCCCAGAGGCTGCTGCCTACGAGCAGTACTTC. This encodes CASSPEAAAYEQYF. Full variable domain (remainder filled in from reference TRBV7-2 and TRBJ2-7): GAGVSQSPSNKVTEKGKDVELRCDPISGHTALYWYRQSLGQGLEFLIYFQGNSAPDKSGLPSDRFSAERTGGSVSTLTIQRTQQEDSAVYLCASSPEAAAYEQYFGPGTRLTVT.

This chain connects TRBV29-1 to TRBJ2-7, with TRBD2 matching 9 bases. The CDR3 consists of 15 residues. The V gene's germline CDR1 is SQVTM and CDR2 ANQGSEA. Losses at the gene ends were 1 base for V and 4 bases for J; bases not matched to a gene: 8. The CDR3 nucleotides are TGCAGCGTTGAAGGTGTAGCGGGGGCCTTTTACGAGCAGTACTTC. Translating gives CSVEGVAGAFYEQYF.

V gene TRBV27 combines with J gene TRBJ1-2, with a tentative D call TRBD1 (6 bases). Per the germline V gene, CDR1 is MNHEY and CDR2 is SMNVEV (reference sequence). The CDR3 is 15 amino acids. V lost 5 bases and J 6 bases, leaving 19 bases between the germline ends. The CDR3 sequence is CASSPSDSLGNGYTF. DNA of the CDR3: TGTGCCAGCAGTCCCTCGGACAGTCTCGGGAATGGCTACACCTTC.

CDR3 region: CASSPGGQRNYGYTF. DNA for the CDR3: TGTGCCAGCAGCCCGGGGGGGCAGCGTAACTATGGCTACACCTTC. The V call is TRBV9, the J call TRBJ1-2, with D possibly matching TRBD1 (6 bases). The CDR3 length is 15 residues. V was pared by 4 bases and J by 1 base, with 14 bases between. Germline CDR1 reads SGDLS; CDR2 reads YYNGEE.

The gene calls are TRBV2 and TRBJ2-2, with 9 bases identical to TRBD1. The germline gives CDR1 SNHLY, CDR2 FYNNEI. V lost 6 bases and J lost 0; bases outside the gene matches: 5. The CDR3 contains 16 residues. DNA of the CDR3: TGTGCCAGCAGCTTACAGGGGGCACCGAACACCGGGGAGCTGTTTTTT. Amino acid sequence: CASSLQGAPNTGELFF.

This chain connects TRBV9 to TRBJ1-1, with 7 nucleotides matching TRBD1. This CDR3 is built from 14 residues. V shed 4 bases, J shed 3 bases, and the junction held 6 bases outside the gene matches. Germline CDR1 SGDLS, CDR2 YYNGEE. The CDR3 reads CASSPRTGDTEAFF. CDR3 DNA sequence: TGTGCCAGCAGCCCTCGGACAGGCGACACTGAAGCTTTCTTT. Combining the CDR3 with reference TRBV9 and TRBJ1-1 gives the whole variable domain DSGVTQTPKHLITATGQRVTLRCSPRSGDLSVYWYQQSLDQGLQFLIQYYNGEERAKGNILERFSAQQFPDLHSELNLSSLELGDSALYFCASSPRTGDTEAFFGQGTRLTVV.

This clone has a handful of counts. The CDR3 DNA is TGCGCCAGCAGTCAAATCCCTACCACCCAAGCTTTCTTT. Encoded protein: CASSQIPTTQAFF. V usage is TRBV23-1 and J usage is TRBJ1-1; no reliable D call. TRBV23-1 is marked as an open reading frame, function uncertain. The CDR3 spans 13 residues. V was shortened by 2 bases and J by 9 bases, with 13 bases between the two germline ends.

This clone was counted only a few times. The gene calls are TRBV7-2 and TRBJ2-1; 10 bases match TRBD2. The germline V gene has CDR1 SGHTA and CDR2 FQGNSA. V trimming: 2 bases; J trimming: 8 bases; junction bases outside the gene matches: 6. The CDR3 consists of 15 residues. CDR3: CASSLPGTSEDEQFF. DNA for the CDR3: TGTGCCAGCAGCTTACCCGGGACTAGCGAGGATGAGCAGTTCTTC. Full variable domain (remainder filled in from reference TRBV7-2 and TRBJ2-1): GAGVSQSPSNKVTEKGKDVELRCDPISGHTALYWYRQSLGQGLEFLIYFQGNSAPDKSGLPSDRFSAERTGGSVSTLTIQRTQQEDSAVYLCASSLPGTSEDEQFFGPGTRLTVL.

The chain is built from TRBV30 and TRBJ1-2; D call uncertain. The CDR3 is 12 residues long. Germline V CDR1 and CDR2: GTSNPN, SVGIG (reference sequence). The V gene lost 4 bases and the J gene lost 4 bases, with 10 bases spanning the gap. The chain's CDR3 is CAWKAASYGYTF. CDR3 in DNA: TGTGCCTGGAAGGCGGCTTCCTATGGCTACACCTTC. The variable domain in full, completed from reference TRBV30 and TRBJ1-2, reads SQTIHQWPATLVQPVGSPLSLECTVEGTSNPNLYWYRQAAGRGLQLLFYSVGIGQISSEVPQNLSASRPQDRQFILSSKKLLLSDSGFYLCAWKAASYGYTFGSGTRLTVV.

This chain joins TRBV5-8 and TRBJ2-7; the match to TRBD2 covers 10 bases. The CDR3 length is 16 residues. With V trimmed by 4 bases and J by 1 base, 8 bases remained unmatched. Germline V lookup: CDR1 SGHTS, CDR2 YDEGEE. The CDR3 sequence: CASSLRSSGGSYEQYF. The CDR3 DNA follows: TGTGCCAGCAGCCTGAGATCTAGCGGGGGTTCCTACGAGCAGTACTTC.

The genes are TRBV28 and TRBJ1-5, with a possible D match to TRBD1 (5 bases). The CDR3 is made up of 13 amino acids. From germline, CDR1 is MDHEN and CDR2 SYDVKM. Trimming removed 6 bases at V and 4 bases at J, with 10 bases between. Here the CDR3 reads CASRGRGNQPQHF. CDR3 sequence (DNA): TGTGCCAGCAGGGGTCGGGGGAATCAGCCCCAGCATTTT.

V usage is TRBV12-3 or TRBV12-4 and J usage is TRBJ1-1; weak D call: TRBD1 (5 bases). The CDR3 totals 13 residues. Trimming took off 3 bases at V and 4 bases at J, with 9 bases between the two ends. The CDR3 region has the DNA TGTGCCAGCAGTTTTTCACAGGTCACTGAAGCTTTCTTT. As protein: CASSFSQVTEAFF.

This chain uses TRBV10-3 with TRBJ2-1; 8 bases line up with TRBD1. J lost 6 bases, V lost 9 bases, and 4 bases had no gene match. Germline values: CDR1 ENHRY, CDR2 SYGVKD. The length of the CDR3 is 12 residues. Written as DNA, the CDR3 is TGTGCCATACAGGGGGAATTCAATGAGCAGTTCTTC. Residues: CAIQGEFNEQFF.

The chain joins TRBV10-3 to TRBJ1-1; no reliable D call. This CDR3 is 14 amino acids long. Deletions cut 2 bases from V and 1 base from J, with 8 bases between. CDR1 is ENHRY and CDR2 is SYGVKD in the germline V gene. CDR3 in amino acids: CAISEERGNTEAFF. In DNA, the CDR3 is TGTGCCATCAGTGAGGAGCGTGGGAACACTGAAGCTTTCTTT.

The rearrangement joins TRBV10-1 to TRBJ2-2; a weak D match, TRBD1 (5 bases). The V gene lost 6 bases and the J gene lost 3 bases, with 5 bases spanning the gap. The CDR3 sequence is 12 residues long. The germline V gene has CDR1 WNHNN and CDR2 SYGVQD (reference sequence). The CDR3 DNA sequence: TGCGCCAGCAGAGGGGACACCGGGGAGCTGTTTTTT. Amino acids: CASRGDTGELFF.

The chain couples TRBV27 to TRBJ1-6, with 9 positions matching TRBD1. J lost 10 bases, V lost 5 bases, and 9 bases had no gene match. The CDR3 covers 15 residues. Germline V gene lookup returns CDR1 MNHEY and CDR2 SMNVEV (reference sequence). As DNA, the CDR3 is TGTGCCAGCAGTCAATCCGGGACAGGGAGCTCACCCCTCCACTTT. It is translated as CASSQSGTGSSPLHF.

CDR3 DNA: TGTGCCAGCAGCTTAGGAAATGGGGGGTGGAATTCACCCCTCCACTTT. Encoded protein: CASSLGNGGWNSPLHF. The chain recombines TRBV11-2 with TRBJ1-6; weak D call: TRBD1 (5 bases). Trimming stripped 1 base from V and 7 bases from J, with 14 bases between. CDR3 length: 16 residues. CDR1 and CDR2 (germline): SGHAT, FQNNGV.

The V and J genes are TRBV10-3 and TRBJ2-1; 7 positions match TRBD2. In germline, CDR1 is ENHRY, CDR2 SYGVKD. This CDR3 spans 14 amino acids. The trim removed 8 bases at V and 5 bases at J, leaving 9 bases unmatched. CDR3 nucleotide sequence: TGTGCCATCCTAAAAACCGGGACTAACAATGAGCAGTTCTTC. Its translation is CAILKTGTNNEQFF.

The J gene is TRBJ1-2, the V gene TRBV19; weak D call: TRBD1 (5 bases). CDR1 and CDR2 from the germline V gene are LNHDA and SQIVND (reference sequence). The V and J ends lost 7 bases and 0 bases respectively, with 9 bases between them. CDR3 length: 13 amino acids. The CDR3 DNA sequence: TGTGCCAGTACGGGGGAGCCTAACTATGGCTACACCTTC. This sequence encodes CASTGEPNYGYTF.